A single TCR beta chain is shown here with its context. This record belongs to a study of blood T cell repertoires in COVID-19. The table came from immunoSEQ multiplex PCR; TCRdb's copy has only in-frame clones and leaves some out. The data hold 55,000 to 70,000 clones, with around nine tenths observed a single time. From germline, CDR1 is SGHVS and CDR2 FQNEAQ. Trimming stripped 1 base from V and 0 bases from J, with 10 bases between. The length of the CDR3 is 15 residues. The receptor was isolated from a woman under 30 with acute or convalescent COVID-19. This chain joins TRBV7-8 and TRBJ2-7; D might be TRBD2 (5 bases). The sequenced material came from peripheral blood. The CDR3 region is CASSLGSGSSYEQYF. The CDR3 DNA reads TGTGCCAGCAGCTTAGGATCGGGATCCTCCTACGAGCAGTACTTC.